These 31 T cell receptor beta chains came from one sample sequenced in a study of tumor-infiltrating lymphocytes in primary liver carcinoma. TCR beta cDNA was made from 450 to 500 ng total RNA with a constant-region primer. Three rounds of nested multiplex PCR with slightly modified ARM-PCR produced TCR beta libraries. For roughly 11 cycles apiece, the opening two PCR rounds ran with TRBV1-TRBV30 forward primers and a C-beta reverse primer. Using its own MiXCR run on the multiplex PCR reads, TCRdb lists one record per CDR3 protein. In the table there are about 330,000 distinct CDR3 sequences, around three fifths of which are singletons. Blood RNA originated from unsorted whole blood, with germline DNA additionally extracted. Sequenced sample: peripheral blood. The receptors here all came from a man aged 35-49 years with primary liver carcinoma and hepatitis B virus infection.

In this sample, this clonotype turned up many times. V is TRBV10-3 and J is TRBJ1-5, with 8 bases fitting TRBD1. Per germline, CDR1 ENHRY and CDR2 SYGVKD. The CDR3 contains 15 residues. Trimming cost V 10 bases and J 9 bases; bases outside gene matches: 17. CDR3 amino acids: CASRGTGDNQGPQHF. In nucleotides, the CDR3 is TGTGCCAGCAGGGGGACAGGCGACAATCAGGGGCCCCAGCATTTT.

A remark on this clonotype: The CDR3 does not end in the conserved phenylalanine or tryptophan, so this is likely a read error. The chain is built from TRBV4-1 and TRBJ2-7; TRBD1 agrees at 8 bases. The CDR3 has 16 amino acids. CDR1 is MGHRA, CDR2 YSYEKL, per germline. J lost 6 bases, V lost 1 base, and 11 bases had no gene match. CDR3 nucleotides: TGCGCCAGCAGCCAAGGGTGGACAGGGCGTTACAGCGAGCAGTACCTC. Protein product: CASSQGWTGRYSEQYL.

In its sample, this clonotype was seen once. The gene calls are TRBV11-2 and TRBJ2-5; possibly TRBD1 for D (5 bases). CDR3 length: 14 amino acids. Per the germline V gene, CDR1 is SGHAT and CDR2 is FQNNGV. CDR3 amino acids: CSISLGHVPETQYF. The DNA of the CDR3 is TGTTCCATCAGCTTAGGACATGTCCCCGAGACCCAGTACTTC. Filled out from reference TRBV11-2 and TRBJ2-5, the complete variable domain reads EAGVAQSPRYKIIEKRQSVAFWCNPISGHATLYWYQQILGQGPKLLIQFQNNGVVDDSQLPKDRFSAERLKGVDSTLKIQPAKLEDSAVYLCSISLGHVPETQYFGPGTRLLVL.

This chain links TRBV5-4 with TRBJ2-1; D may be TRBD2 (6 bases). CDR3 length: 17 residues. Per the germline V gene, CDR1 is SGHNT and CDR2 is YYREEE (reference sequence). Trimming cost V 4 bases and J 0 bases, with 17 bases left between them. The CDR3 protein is CASSPGLAPSSYNEQFF. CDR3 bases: TGTGCCAGCAGCCCCGGGCTAGCGCCAAGCTCCTACAATGAGCAGTTCTTC.

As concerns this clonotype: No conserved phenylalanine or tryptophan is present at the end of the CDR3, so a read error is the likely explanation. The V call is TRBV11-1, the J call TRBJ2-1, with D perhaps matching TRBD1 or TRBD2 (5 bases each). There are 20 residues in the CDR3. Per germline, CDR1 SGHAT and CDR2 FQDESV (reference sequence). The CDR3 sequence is CASSSPQAVDAAPGHNEQFS. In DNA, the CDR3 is TGTGCTAGCAGCTCCCCTCAGGCAGTAGATGCAGCACCGGGGCACAATGAGCAGTTCTCC.

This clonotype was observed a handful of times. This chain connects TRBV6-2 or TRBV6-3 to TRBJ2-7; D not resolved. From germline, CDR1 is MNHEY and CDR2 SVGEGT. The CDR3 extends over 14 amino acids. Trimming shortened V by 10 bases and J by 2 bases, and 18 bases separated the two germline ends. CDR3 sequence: CATLTVFLPYEQYF. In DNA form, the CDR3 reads TGTGCCACCCTGACGGTGTTCCTGCCCTACGAGCAGTACTTC.

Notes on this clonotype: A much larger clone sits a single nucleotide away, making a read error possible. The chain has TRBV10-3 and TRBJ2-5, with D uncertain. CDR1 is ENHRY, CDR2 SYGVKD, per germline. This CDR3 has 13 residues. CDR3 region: CAIRPNDQESQYF. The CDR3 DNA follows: TGTGCCATCAGACCGAATGACCAAGAGAGCCAGTACTTC.

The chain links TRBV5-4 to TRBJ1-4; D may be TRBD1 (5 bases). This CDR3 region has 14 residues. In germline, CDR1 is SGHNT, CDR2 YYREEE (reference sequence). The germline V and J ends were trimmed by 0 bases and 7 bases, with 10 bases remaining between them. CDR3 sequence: CASSLGDGAEKLFF. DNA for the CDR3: TGTGCCAGCAGCTTGGGCGATGGGGCTGAAAAACTGTTTTTT.

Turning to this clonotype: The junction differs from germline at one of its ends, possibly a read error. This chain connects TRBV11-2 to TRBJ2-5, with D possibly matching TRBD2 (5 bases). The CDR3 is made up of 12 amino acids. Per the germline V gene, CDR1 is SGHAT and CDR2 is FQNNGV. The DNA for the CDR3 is TGTGCCAACAGCTTTGACGCGGGGACCCAGTACTTC. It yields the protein CANSFDAGTQYF.

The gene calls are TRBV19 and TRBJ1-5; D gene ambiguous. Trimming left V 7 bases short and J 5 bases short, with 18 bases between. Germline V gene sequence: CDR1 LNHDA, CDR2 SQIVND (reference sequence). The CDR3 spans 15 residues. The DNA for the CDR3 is TGTGCCAGTACCCCTAGGAAAAGGGTGGATCAGCCCCAGCATTTT. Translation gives CASTPRKRVDQPQHF.

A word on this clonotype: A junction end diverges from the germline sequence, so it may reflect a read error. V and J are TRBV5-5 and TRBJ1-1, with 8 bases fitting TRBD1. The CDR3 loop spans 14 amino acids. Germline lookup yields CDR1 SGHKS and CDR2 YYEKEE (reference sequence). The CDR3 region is CTSSGQGAGTEAFF. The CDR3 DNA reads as TGTACCAGCAGCGGTCAGGGGGCGGGAACTGAAGCTTTCTTT.

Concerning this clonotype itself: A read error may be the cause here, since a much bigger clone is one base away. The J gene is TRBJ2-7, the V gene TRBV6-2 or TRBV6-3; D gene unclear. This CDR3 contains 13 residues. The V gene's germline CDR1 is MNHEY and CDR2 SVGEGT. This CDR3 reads CASSYEVPYERYF. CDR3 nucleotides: TGTGCCAGCAGTTACGAGGTACCCTACGAGCGGTACTTC.

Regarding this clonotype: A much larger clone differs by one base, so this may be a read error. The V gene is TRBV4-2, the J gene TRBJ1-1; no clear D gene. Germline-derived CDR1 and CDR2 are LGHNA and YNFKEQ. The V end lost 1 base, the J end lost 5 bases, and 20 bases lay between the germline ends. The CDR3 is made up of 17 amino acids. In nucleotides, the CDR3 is TGTGCCAGCAGCCAAGGATTTGGCGGACCCAACCTGACTGAAGCTTTCTTT. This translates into CASSQGFGGPNLTEAFF.

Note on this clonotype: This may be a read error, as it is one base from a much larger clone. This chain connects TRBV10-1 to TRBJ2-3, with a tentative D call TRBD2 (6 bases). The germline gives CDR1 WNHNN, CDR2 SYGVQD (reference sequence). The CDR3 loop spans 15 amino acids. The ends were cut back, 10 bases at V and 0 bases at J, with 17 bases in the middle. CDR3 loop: CANKFSGTSTDTQYF. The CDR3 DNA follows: TGCGCCAACAAATTTAGCGGCACTAGCACAGATACGCAGTATTTT.

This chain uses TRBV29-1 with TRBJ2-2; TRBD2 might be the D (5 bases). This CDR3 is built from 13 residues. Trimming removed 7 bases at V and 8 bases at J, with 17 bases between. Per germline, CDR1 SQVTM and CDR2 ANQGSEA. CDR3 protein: CSALTGRAGELFF. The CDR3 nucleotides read TGCAGCGCTCTGACGGGAAGGGCAGGGGAGCTGTTTTTT.

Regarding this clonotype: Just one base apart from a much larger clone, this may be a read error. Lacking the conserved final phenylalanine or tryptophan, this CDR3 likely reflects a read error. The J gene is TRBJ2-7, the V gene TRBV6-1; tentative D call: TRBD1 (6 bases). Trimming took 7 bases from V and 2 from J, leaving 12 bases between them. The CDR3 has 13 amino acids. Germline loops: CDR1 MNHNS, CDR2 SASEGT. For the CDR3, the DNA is TGTGCCAGCAAAAGACAGGTGACCTACGAGCAGTACTTG. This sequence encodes CASKRQVTYEQYL.

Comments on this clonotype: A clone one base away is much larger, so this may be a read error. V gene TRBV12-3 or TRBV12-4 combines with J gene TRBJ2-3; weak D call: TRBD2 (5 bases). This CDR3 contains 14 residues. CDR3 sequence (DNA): TGTGTCAGCGGAGTGAGTCATAGTCCAGATACGCAGTATTTT. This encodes CVSGVSHSPDTQYF.

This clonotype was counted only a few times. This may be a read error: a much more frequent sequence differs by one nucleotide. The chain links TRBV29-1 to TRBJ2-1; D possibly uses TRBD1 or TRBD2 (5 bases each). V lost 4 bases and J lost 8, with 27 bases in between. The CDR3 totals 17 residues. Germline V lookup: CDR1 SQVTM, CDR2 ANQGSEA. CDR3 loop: CSVVGVLRHSFGDEQFF. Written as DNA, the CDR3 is TGCAGCGTTGTGGGGGTGCTGAGACACAGCTTTGGGGATGAGCAGTTCTTC.

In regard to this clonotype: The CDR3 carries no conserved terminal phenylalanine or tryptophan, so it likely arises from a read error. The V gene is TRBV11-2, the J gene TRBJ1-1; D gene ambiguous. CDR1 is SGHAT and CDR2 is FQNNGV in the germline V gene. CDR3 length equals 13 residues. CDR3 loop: CASSVGLHTGAFS. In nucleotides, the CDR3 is TGTGCCAGTAGCGTAGGGTTGCACACTGGAGCTTTCTCT.

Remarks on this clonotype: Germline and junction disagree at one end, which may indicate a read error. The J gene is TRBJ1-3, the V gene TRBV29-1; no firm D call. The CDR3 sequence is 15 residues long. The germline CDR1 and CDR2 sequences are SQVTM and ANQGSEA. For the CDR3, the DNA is TGCAGCGTTGATACGGGCTCTTCTGGTGGAAACGCCATATATTTT. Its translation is CSVDTGSSGGNAIYF.

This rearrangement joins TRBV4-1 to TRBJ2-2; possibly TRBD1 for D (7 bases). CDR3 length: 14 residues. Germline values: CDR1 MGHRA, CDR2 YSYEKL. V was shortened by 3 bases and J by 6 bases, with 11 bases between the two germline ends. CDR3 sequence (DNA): TGCGCCAGCAGCCACCGCAGGGGGGCCGGGGAGCTGTTTTTT. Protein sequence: CASSHRRGAGELFF.

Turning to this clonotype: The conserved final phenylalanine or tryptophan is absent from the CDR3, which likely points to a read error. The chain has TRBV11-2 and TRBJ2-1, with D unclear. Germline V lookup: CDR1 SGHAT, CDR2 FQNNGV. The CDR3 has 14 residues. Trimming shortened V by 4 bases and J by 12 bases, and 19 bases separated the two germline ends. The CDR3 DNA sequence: TGTGCCAGCAGCTCATACCGGCTAGTTAGTGTGCAGTTCTAC. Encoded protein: CASSSYRLVSVQFY.

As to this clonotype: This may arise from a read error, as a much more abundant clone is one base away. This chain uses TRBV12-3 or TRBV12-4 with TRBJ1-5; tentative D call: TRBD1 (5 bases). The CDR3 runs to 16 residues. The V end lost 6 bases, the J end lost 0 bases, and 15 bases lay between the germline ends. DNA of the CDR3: TGTGCCAGCAGCCCCATGGGGGGGATTAGCAATCAGCCCCAGCATTTT. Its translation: CASSPMGGISNQPQHF.

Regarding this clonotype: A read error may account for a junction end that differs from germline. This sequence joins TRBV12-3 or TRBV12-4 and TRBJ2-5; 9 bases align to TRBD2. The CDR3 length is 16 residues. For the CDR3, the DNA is TGTGTCAGCAGTTTAAGACTAGCGGACCTCCAAGAGACCCAGTACTTC. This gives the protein CVSSLRLADLQETQYF.

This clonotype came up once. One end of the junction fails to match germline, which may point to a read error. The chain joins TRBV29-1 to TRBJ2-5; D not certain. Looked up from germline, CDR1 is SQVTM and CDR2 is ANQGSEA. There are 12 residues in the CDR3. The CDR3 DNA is TGTAGTGTTGACCACAACCAAGAGACCCAGTACTTC. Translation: CSVDHNQETQYF. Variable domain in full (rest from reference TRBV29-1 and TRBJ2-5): SAVISQKPSRDICQRGTSLTIQCQVDSQVTMMFWYRQQPGQSLTLIATANQGSEATYESGFVIDKFPISRPNLTFSTLTVSNMSPEDSSIYLCSVDHNQETQYFGPGTRLLVL.

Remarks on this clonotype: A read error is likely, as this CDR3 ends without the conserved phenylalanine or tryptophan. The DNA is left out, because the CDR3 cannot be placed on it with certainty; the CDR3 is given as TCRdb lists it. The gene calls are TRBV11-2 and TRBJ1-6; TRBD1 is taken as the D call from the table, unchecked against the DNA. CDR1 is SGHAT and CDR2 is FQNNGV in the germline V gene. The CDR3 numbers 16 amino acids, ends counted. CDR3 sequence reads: CVSSLGPPGEHSPFHS.

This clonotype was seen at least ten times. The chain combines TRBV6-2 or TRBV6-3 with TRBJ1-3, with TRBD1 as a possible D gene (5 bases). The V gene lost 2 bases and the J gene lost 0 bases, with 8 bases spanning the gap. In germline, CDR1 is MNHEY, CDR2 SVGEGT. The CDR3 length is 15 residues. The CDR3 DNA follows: TGTGCCAGCAGTTACGGGACTTCCTCTGGAAACACCATATATTTT. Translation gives CASSYGTSSGNTIYF.

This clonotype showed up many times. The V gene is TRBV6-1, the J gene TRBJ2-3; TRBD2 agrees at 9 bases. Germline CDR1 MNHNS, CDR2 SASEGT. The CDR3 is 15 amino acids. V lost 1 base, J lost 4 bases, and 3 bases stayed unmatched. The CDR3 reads CASSEGLAGSDTQYF. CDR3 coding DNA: TGTGCCAGCAGTGAAGGCCTAGCGGGATCAGATACGCAGTATTTT.

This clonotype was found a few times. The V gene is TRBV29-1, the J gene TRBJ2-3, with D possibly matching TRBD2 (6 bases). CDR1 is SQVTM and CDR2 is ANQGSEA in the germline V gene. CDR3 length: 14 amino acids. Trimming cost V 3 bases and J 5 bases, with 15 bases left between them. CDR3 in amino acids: CSVDYRRAVDTQYF. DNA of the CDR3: TGCAGCGTTGATTACAGGAGGGCCGTAGATACGCAGTATTTT.

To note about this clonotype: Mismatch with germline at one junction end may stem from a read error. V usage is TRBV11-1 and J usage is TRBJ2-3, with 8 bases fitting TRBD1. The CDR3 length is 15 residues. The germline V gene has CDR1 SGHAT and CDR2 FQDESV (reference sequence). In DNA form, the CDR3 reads TGTGCCAGCAGCATAACGACAGGGGTAGTGGTTACGCAGTATTTC. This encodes CASSITTGVVVTQYF.

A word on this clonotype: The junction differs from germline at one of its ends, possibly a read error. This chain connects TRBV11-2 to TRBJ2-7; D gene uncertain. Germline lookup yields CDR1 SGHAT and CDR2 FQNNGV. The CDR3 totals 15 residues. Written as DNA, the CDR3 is TGTGCCAGCAGCTTGGAGCAGGATTCTGGTCACGAGCAGCACTTC. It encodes CASSLEQDSGHEQHF.